These T cell receptor beta chains were read from a single sample in a study of T cell responses to AZD1222 COVID-19 vaccine. Libraries were prepared by immunoSEQ multiplex PCR; TCRdb keeps only in-frame clonotypes and omits some of them. The sample records under 200,000 clones, around 87% being singletons. Sequenced material: peripheral blood, taken on day 0 of MenACWY control vaccination. These receptors all come from an adult in good health. The CDR3 runs from the conserved cysteine through the conserved F or W. The D gene is left open where the match is weak. Clone size is given for some rows only: seen once, a few or many times, or a class if the clone is expanded.

size: NA
length: 15
D: NA
V: TRBV4-2
J: TRBJ1-4
DNA: TGTGCCAGCAGCCAAGCAGAGACAGCAAACGAAAAACTGTTTTTT
CDR3: CASSQAETANEKLFF

size: NA
length: 19
D: TRBD2
V: TRBV7-2
J: TRBJ2-1
DNA: TGTGCCAGCAGCTTACAAACTAGCGGGGGGGCCTACTCCTACAATGAGCAGTTCTTC
CDR3: CASSLQTSGGAYSYNEQFF

size: NA
length: 15
D: NA
V: TRBV5-4
J: TRBJ2-7
DNA: TGTGCCAGCAGCCAAAGACAGGAAGCCTCCTACGAGCAGTACTTC
CDR3: CASSQRQEASYEQYF

size: NA
length: 16
D: NA
V: TRBV7-9
J: TRBJ1-3
DNA: TGTGCCAGCAGCAGGCGCAGGACGGACTCTGGAAACACCATATATTTT
CDR3: CASSRRRTDSGNTIYF

size: once
length: 14
D: NA
V: TRBV30
J: TRBJ1-4
DNA: TGTGCCTGGAGTGTACAGGCAGAGTTAAAAAAACTGTTTTTT
CDR3: CAWSVQAELKKLFF

size: NA
length: 14
D: NA
V: TRBV28
J: TRBJ2-1
DNA: TGTGCCAGCAGTCCCTTCGACAATTACAATGAGCAGTTCTTC
CDR3: CASSPFDNYNEQFF

size: NA
length: 17
D: NA
V: TRBV9
J: TRBJ2-2
DNA: TGTGCCAGCAGCGTAACAACCCACGGACGGGACACCGGGGAGCTGTTTTTT
CDR3: CASSVTTHGRDTGELFF

size: NA
length: 15
D: NA
V: TRBV5-8
J: TRBJ2-5
DNA: TGTGCCAGCAGCTTGGGGGCCGCAGGGAGCGAGACCCAGTACTTC
CDR3: CASSLGAAGSETQYF

size: NA
length: 13
D: NA
V: TRBV2
J: TRBJ1-2
DNA: TGTGCCAGCAGTGAAGCGCTATACGGTGGCTACACCTTC
CDR3: CASSEALYGGYTF

size: NA
length: 15
D: NA
V: TRBV28
J: TRBJ1-4
DNA: TGTGCCAGCACGGGAGGCTCTTGGGCTAATGAAAAACTGTTTTTT
CDR3: CASTGGSWANEKLFF

size: NA
length: 15
D: NA
V: TRBV19
J: TRBJ2-7
DNA: TGTGCCAGTAGTGCGACGGACCTAACTCTCTACGAGCAGTACTTC
CDR3: CASSATDLTLYEQYF

size: NA
length: 14
D: NA
V: TRBV6-5
J: TRBJ2-3
DNA: TGTGCCAGCAGAACGGGCGGGGGCACAGATACGCAGTATTTT
CDR3: CASRTGGGTDTQYF

size: NA
length: 16
D: NA
V: TRBV7-9
J: TRBJ1-3
DNA: TGTGCCAGCAGCCCAGAAGGACTCGGGGTTGGAAACACCATATATTTT
CDR3: CASSPEGLGVGNTIYF

size: NA
length: 13
D: NA
V: TRBV19
J: TRBJ1-1
DNA: TGTGCCAGCTCAGACAGACCGAACACTGAAGCTTTCTTT
CDR3: CASSDRPNTEAFF

size: NA
length: 14
D: NA
V: TRBV5-1
J: TRBJ2-3
DNA: TGCGCCAGCAGCCCCGGGACTCGCACAGATACGCAGTATTTT
CDR3: CASSPGTRTDTQYF

size: few
length: 21
D: NA
V: TRBV14
J: TRBJ1-2
DNA: TGTGCCAGCAGCCAACACCGAGAGGAGGGGTCCTACCCCAGAGGGGAGTATGGCTACACCTTC
CDR3: CASSQHREEGSYPRGEYGYTF

size: NA
length: 15
D: TRBD2
V: TRBV28
J: TRBJ2-7
DNA: TGTGCCAGCAGGAAAGCTAGCGGGGGAGCCTACGAGCAGTACTTC
CDR3: CASRKASGGAYEQYF

size: NA
length: 17
D: NA
V: TRBV4-3
J: TRBJ2-1
DNA: TGCGCCAGCAGCCAAGATGTTGGGGACACTTTCTACAATGAGCAGTTCTTC
CDR3: CASSQDVGDTFYNEQFF

size: NA
length: 15
D: NA
V: TRBV10-3
J: TRBJ1-2
DNA: TGTGCCATCAGTGAGTCGGGGGCGCGGCGGTATGGCTACACCTTC
CDR3: CAISESGARRYGYTF

size: NA
length: 14
D: TRBD2
V: TRBV11-1
J: TRBJ2-1
DNA: TGTGCCAGCAGCTTAGGGACTAGCGGGCTTGAGCAGTTCTTC
CDR3: CASSLGTSGLEQFF

size: NA
length: 13
D: NA
V: TRBV6-5
J: TRBJ1-2
DNA: TGTGCCAGCAGTTACTCGAGCGGGGTCGGCTACACCTTC
CDR3: CASSYSSGVGYTF

size: NA
length: 15
D: NA
V: TRBV11-2
J: TRBJ1-3
DNA: TGTGCCAGCAGCTCCCGGGGCGCCCGAGGAAACACCATATATTTT
CDR3: CASSSRGARGNTIYF

size: NA
length: 13
D: NA
V: TRBV5-5
J: TRBJ1-6
DNA: TGTGCCAGCAGCCCAGGGGCGGAAAGGGGCCTCCACTTT
CDR3: CASSPGAERGLHF

size: once
length: 19
D: TRBD1
V: TRBV5-1
J: TRBJ1-6
DNA: TGCGCCAGCAGCTTGCGCCCCCCGGGACAGGGTGGGGGAAATTCACCCCTCCACTTT
CDR3: CASSLRPPGQGGGNSPLHF

size: NA
length: 15
D: TRBD1
V: TRBV18
J: TRBJ1-3
DNA: TGTGCCAGCTCACCGACAGGGATCACGGGAGACACCATATATTTT
CDR3: CASSPTGITGDTIYF

size: NA
length: 13
D: NA
V: TRBV6-2/TRBV6-3
J: TRBJ1-5
DNA: TGTGCCAGCAGTTACTGGGGAAATCAGCCCCAGCATTTT
CDR3: CASSYWGNQPQHF

size: NA
length: 15
D: TRBD1
V: TRBV25-1
J: TRBJ2-2
DNA: TGTGCCAGCAGCTCCGGGACAGGGGACACCGGGGAGCTGTTTTTT
CDR3: CASSSGTGDTGELFF

size: NA
length: 18
D: TRBD2
V: TRBV11-2
J: TRBJ2-2
DNA: TGTGCCAGCAGCTTCGGGCTAGCGGGAGAAGGGATCACCGGGGAGCTGTTTTTT
CDR3: CASSFGLAGEGITGELFF

size: NA
length: 11
D: NA
V: TRBV5-4
J: TRBJ2-1
DNA: TGTGCCAGCAGCCCAGGTAGTGAGCAGTTCTTC
CDR3: CASSPGSEQFF

size: NA
length: 15
D: NA
V: TRBV28
J: TRBJ2-3
DNA: TGTGCCAGCAGTTTAGGAGGGGGGGCCACAGATACGCAGTATTTT
CDR3: CASSLGGGATDTQYF

size: NA
length: 15
D: NA
V: TRBV11-2
J: TRBJ2-5
DNA: TGTGCCAGCAGCTTAGATGGGACGGGACAAGAGACCCAGTACTTC
CDR3: CASSLDGTGQETQYF

size: NA
length: 15
D: NA
V: TRBV6-5
J: TRBJ2-7
DNA: TGTGCCAGCAATCGGGACTCCGGGCCCTCCTACGAGCAGTACTTC
CDR3: CASNRDSGPSYEQYF

size: NA
length: 13
D: TRBD1
V: TRBV6-6
J: TRBJ1-2
DNA: TGTGCCACCGGGACAGAGACCTCCTATGGCTACACCTTC
CDR3: CATGTETSYGYTF

size: once
length: 14
D: TRBD1
V: TRBV28
J: TRBJ1-1
DNA: TGTGCCAGCGAACAGGGGGCCTTAAACACTGAAGCTTTCTTT
CDR3: CASEQGALNTEAFF

size: NA
length: 17
D: NA
V: TRBV4-3
J: TRBJ2-1
DNA: TGCGCCAGCAGCCAAGAAAGTACAGGGATCGGGTACAATGAGCAGTTCTTC
CDR3: CASSQESTGIGYNEQFF

size: NA
length: 14
D: TRBD2
V: TRBV4-1
J: TRBJ2-5
DNA: TGCGCCAGCAGCCAAGGGGGGGGACCAGAGACCCAGTACTTC
CDR3: CASSQGGGPETQYF

size: NA
length: 18
D: NA
V: TRBV4-1
J: TRBJ2-1
DNA: TGCGCCAGCAGCCAAGATAGGTTAGGACGGAGAACTTACAATGAGCAGTTCTTC
CDR3: CASSQDRLGRRTYNEQFF

size: few
length: 15
D: TRBD1
V: TRBV25-1
J: TRBJ2-6
DNA: TGTGCCAGCAGTATTGAGACAGGGGGCGACAACGTCCTGACTTTC
CDR3: CASSIETGGDNVLTF

size: NA
length: 15
D: TRBD1
V: TRBV13
J: TRBJ1-6
DNA: TGTGCCAGCAGCTTATCGACAGGGAAGGTTTCACCCCTCCACTTT
CDR3: CASSLSTGKVSPLHF

size: once
length: 16
D: NA
V: TRBV7-2
J: TRBJ1-6
DNA: TGTGCCAGCAGCTTAGACAGAGGCTCCTATAATTCACCCCTCCACTTT
CDR3: CASSLDRGSYNSPLHF

size: many
length: 14
D: NA
V: TRBV19
J: TRBJ1-5
DNA: TGTGCCAGTAGTCCACTGGGAGGAGGTCAGCCCCAGCATTTT
CDR3: CASSPLGGGQPQHF

size: NA
length: 18
D: TRBD1
V: TRBV27
J: TRBJ2-6
DNA: TGTGCCAGCAGTTTTGGGGACAGGGTACCCTCTGGGGCCAACGTCCTGACTTTC
CDR3: CASSFGDRVPSGANVLTF

size: NA
length: 18
D: TRBD2
V: TRBV15
J: TRBJ2-7
DNA: TGTGCCACCAGCAGAGTGGTTGGGAGTGGCGGGAGGGGCAACGAGCAGTACTTC
CDR3: CATSRVVGSGGRGNEQYF

size: few
length: 14
D: NA
V: TRBV9
J: TRBJ1-1
DNA: TGTGCCAGCAGCACCGGACAAAAGAACACTGAAGCTTTCTTT
CDR3: CASSTGQKNTEAFF

size: few
length: 16
D: NA
V: TRBV28
J: TRBJ1-2
DNA: TGTGCCAGCAGTACCCCCTACAGGGCCCACGGCTATGGCTACACCTTC
CDR3: CASSTPYRAHGYGYTF

size: NA
length: 16
D: TRBD2
V: TRBV19
J: TRBJ2-7
DNA: TGTGCCAGTAGTATGTCCCTAGCGGGCCCCTCCTACGAGCAGTACTTC
CDR3: CASSMSLAGPSYEQYF

size: NA
length: 10
D: NA
V: TRBV5-6
J: TRBJ2-7
DNA: TGTGCCAGCGGGAGGCGCGAGCAGTACTTC
CDR3: CASGRREQYF

size: NA
length: 13
D: TRBD1
V: TRBV24-1
J: TRBJ1-1
DNA: TGTGCCACCAGACGGACAGGGCACACTGAAGCTTTCTTT
CDR3: CATRRTGHTEAFF

size: NA
length: 16
D: TRBD1
V: TRBV5-1
J: TRBJ1-3
DNA: TGCGCCAGCAGCTTGGTCGGGACAGGGTTTGGAAACACCATATATTTT
CDR3: CASSLVGTGFGNTIYF

size: NA
length: 12
D: NA
V: TRBV28
J: TRBJ1-5
DNA: TGTGCCAGCAGTACCGCGGCTCAGCCCCAGCATTTT
CDR3: CASSTAAQPQHF

size: NA
length: 16
D: NA
V: TRBV6-6
J: TRBJ1-5
DNA: TGTGCCAGCAGTTACGGACTTTCTTGGAGCAATCAGCCCCAGCATTTT
CDR3: CASSYGLSWSNQPQHF

size: NA
length: 12
D: NA
V: TRBV11-1
J: TRBJ2-7
DNA: TGTGCCAGCAGCCAGGCAGGTTACGAGCAGTACTTC
CDR3: CASSQAGYEQYF

size: NA
length: 13
D: NA
V: TRBV5-1
J: TRBJ2-5
DNA: TGCGCCAGCAGCGATCCGGGGGGCCAGACCCAGTACTTC
CDR3: CASSDPGGQTQYF

size: NA
length: 13
D: NA
V: TRBV5-1
J: TRBJ2-7
DNA: TGCGCCAGCGGACTTACAGGATCGTACGAGCAGTACTTC
CDR3: CASGLTGSYEQYF

size: NA
length: 15
D: TRBD1
V: TRBV6-6
J: TRBJ1-1
DNA: TGTGCCAGCAGTTACGGGGGACAGATGAACACTGAAGCTTTCTTT
CDR3: CASSYGGQMNTEAFF

size: NA
length: 12
D: NA
V: TRBV28
J: TRBJ2-7
DNA: TGTGCCAGCAGTTTAATGGGCTACGAGCAGTACTTC
CDR3: CASSLMGYEQYF

size: NA
length: 15
D: TRBD1
V: TRBV7-2
J: TRBJ1-3
DNA: TGTGCCAGCAGCTTCGGACAGGGGGCCGGAAACACCATATATTTT
CDR3: CASSFGQGAGNTIYF

size: NA
length: 14
D: TRBD2
V: TRBV27
J: TRBJ2-5
DNA: TGTGCCAGCAGCCCAGCGGGAGAAATTGAGACCCAGTACTTC
CDR3: CASSPAGEIETQYF

size: NA
length: 15
D: NA
V: TRBV27
J: TRBJ2-1
DNA: TGTGCCAGCAGTCGTGGGGGAGACTTCTACAATGAGCAGTTCTTC
CDR3: CASSRGGDFYNEQFF